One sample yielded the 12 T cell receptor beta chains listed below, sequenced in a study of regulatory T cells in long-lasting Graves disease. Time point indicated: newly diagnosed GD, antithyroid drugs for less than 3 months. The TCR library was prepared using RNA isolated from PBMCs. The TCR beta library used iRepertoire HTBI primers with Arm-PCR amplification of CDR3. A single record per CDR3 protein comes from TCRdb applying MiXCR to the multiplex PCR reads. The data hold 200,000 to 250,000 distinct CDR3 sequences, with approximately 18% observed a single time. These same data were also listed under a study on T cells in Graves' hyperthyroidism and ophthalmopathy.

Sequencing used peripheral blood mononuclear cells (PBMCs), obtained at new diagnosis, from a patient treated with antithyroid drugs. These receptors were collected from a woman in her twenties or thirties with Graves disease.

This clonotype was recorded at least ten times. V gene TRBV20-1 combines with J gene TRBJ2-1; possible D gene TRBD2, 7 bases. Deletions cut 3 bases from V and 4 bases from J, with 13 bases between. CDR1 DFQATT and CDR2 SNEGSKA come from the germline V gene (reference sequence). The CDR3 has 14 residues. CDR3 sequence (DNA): TGCAGTGCTAGTGGGGGGGGGGCATACAATGAGCAGTTCTTC. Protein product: CSASGGGAYNEQFF.

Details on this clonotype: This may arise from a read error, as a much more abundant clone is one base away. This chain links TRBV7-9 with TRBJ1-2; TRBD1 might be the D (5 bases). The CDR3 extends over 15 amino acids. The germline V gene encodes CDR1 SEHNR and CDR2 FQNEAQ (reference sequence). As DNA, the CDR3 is TGTACCAGCAGCTTGGCAGGGTACTTGAACTATGGCTACACCTTC. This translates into CTSSLAGYLNYGYTF. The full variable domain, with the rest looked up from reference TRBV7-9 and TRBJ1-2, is DTGVSQNPRHKITKRGQNVTFRCDPISEHNRLYWYRQTLGQGPEFLTYFQNEAQLEKSRLLSDRFSAERPKGSFSTLEIQRTEQGDSAMYLCTSSLAGYLNYGYTFGSGTRLTVV.

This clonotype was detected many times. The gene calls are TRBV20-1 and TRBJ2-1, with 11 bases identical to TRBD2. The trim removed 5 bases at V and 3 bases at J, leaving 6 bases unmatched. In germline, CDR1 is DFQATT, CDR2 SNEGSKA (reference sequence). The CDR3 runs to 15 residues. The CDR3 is CSADRLAGNYNEQFF. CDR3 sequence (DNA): TGCAGTGCTGACCGACTAGCGGGAAACTACAATGAGCAGTTCTTC.

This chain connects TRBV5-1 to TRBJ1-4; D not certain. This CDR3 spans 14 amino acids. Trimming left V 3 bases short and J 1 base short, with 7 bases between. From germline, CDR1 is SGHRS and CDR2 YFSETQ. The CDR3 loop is CASSSVGTNEKLFF. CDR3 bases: TGCGCCAGCAGCTCTGTGGGAACTAATGAAAAACTGTTTTTT.

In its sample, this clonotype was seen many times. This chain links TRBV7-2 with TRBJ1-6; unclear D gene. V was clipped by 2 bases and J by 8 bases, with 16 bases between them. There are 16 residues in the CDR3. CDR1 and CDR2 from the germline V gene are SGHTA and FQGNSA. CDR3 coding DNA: TGTGCCAGCAGCTTAAGGTCACTTGGGAGCTATTCACCCCTCCACTTT. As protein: CASSLRSLGSYSPLHF.

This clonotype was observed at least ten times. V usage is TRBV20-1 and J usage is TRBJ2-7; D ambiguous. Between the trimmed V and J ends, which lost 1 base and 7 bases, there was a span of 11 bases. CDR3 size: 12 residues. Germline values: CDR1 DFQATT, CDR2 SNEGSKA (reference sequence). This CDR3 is CSARGTGREQYF. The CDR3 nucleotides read TGCAGTGCTAGAGGTACCGGCCGAGAGCAGTACTTC.

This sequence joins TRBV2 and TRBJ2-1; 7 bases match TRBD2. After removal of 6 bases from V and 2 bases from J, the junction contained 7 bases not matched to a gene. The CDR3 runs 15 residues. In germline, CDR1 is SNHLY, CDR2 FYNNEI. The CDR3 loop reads CASRERDEAYNEQFF. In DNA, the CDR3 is TGTGCCAGCAGGGAGCGGGATGAGGCCTACAATGAGCAGTTCTTC.

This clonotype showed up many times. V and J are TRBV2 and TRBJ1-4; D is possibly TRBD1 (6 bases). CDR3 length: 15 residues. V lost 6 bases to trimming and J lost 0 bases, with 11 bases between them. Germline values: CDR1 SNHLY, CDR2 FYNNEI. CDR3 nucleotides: TGTGCCAGCAGGCGGACAGTAACAACTAATGAAAAACTGTTTTTT. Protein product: CASRRTVTTNEKLFF.

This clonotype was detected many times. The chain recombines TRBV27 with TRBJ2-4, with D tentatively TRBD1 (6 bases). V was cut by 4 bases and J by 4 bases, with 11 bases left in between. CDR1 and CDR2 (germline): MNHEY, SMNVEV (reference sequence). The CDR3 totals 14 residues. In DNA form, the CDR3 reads TGTGCCAGCAGTTCCTGGACAGTGAAAAACATTCAGTACTTC. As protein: CASSSWTVKNIQYF.

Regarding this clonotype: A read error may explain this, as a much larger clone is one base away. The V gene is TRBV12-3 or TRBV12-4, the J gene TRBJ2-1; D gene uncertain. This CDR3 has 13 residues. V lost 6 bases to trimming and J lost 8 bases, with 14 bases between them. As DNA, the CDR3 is TGTGCCAGCAGACCCCGGGCCCCATATGAGCAGTTCTTC. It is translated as CASRPRAPYEQFF.

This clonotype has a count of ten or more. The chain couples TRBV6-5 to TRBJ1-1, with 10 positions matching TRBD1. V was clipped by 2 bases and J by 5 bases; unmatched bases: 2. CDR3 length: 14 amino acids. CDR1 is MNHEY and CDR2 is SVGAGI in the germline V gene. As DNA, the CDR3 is TGTGCCAGCAGTTACGACAGGGGGCGGACTGAAGCTTTCTTT. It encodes CASSYDRGRTEAFF.

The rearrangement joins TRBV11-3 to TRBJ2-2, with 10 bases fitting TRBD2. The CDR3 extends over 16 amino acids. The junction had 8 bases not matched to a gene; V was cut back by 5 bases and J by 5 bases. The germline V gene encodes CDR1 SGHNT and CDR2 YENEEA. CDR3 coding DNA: TGTGCCAGCAGCCACGACGGGACTAGCGCAACCGGGGAGCTGTTTTTT. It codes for CASSHDGTSATGELFF.